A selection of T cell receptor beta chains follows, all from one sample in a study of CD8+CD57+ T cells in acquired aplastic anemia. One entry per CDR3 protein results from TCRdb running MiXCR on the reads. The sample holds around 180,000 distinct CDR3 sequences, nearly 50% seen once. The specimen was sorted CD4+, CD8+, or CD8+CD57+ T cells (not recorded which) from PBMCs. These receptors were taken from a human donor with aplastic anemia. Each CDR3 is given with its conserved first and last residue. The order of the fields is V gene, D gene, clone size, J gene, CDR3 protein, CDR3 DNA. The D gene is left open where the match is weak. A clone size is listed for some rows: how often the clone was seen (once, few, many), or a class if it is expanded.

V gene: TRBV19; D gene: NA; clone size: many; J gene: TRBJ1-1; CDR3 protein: CASSIVGGVGPEAFF; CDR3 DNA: TGTGCCAGTAGTATAGTTGGGGGGGTTGGACCTGAAGCTTTCTTT
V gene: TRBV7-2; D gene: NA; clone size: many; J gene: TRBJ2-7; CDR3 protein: CASSGDFFYEQYF; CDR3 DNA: TGTGCCAGCAGCGGGGACTTTTTCTACGAGCAGTACTTC
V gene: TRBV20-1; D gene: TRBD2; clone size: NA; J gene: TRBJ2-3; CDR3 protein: CSARSGTSDQGTQYF; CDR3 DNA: TGCAGTGCTAGATCCGGGACTAGCGATCAAGGTACGCAGTATTTT
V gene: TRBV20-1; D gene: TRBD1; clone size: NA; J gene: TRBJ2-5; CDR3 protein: CSASQGARETQYF; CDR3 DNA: TGCAGTGCTAGTCAGGGGGCTAGGGAGACCCAGTACTTC
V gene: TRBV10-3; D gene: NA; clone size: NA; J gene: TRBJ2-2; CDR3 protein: CASGVTGELFF; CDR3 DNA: TGTGCCAGCGGAGTAACCGGGGAGCTGTTTTTT
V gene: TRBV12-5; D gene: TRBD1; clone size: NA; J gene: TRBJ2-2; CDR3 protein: CASGPWTGSTRDLFF; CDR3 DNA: TGTGCTAGTGGTCCATGGACAGGGAGCACCCGGGATCTGTTTTTT
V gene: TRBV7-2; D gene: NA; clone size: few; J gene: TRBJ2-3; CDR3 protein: CASSLQGGDTQYF; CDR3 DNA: TGTGCCAGCAGCTTACAGGGGGGGGATACGCAGTATTTT
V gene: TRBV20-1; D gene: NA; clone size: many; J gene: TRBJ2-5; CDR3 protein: CSATRRGRPIQETQYF; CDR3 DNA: TGCAGTGCTACAAGACGAGGACGGCCCATCCAAGAGACCCAGTACTTC
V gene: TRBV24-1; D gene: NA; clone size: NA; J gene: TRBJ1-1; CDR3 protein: CATSWGLRNTEAFF; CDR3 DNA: TGTGCCACCAGTTGGGGGCTTCGCAACACTGAAGCTTTCTTT
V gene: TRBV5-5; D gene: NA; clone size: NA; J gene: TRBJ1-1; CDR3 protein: CASSPGPANTEAFF; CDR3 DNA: TGTGCCAGCAGCCCAGGTCCCGCGAACACTGAAGCTTTCTTT
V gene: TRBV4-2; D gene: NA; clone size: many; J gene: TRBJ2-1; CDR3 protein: CASSQGTRVSYNEQFF; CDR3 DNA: TGTGCCAGCAGCCAAGGTACCCGGGTATCGTACAATGAGCAGTTCTTC